This T cell receptor (beta chain) appears in the sequencing data of a study of early T cells in non-severe SARS-CoV-2 infection. The germline CDR1 and CDR2 sequences are WSHSY and SAAADI. The CDR3 is made up of 11 amino acids. Trimming stripped 8 bases from V and 4 bases from J, with 9 bases between. As part of library construction, unique molecular identifiers were attached to individual cDNA molecules. TCRdb re-called the 5' RACE reads with MiXCR, one entry per CDR3 protein. The sample lists around 53,000 distinct CDR3 sequences, about 12% occurring once. This clonotype is categorized as medium-sized.

The chain employs TRBV10-2 and TRBJ2-7; no definite D call. The specimen comprised whole blood, sampled at baseline. This clonotype was obtained from an adult who was a healthcare worker with PCR-confirmed SARS-CoV-2 infection or an uninfected control (not recorded which). The CDR3 DNA sequence: TGCGCCAGCGGGCCGTCTTACGAGCAGTACTTC. Amino acid sequence: CASGPSYEQYF.